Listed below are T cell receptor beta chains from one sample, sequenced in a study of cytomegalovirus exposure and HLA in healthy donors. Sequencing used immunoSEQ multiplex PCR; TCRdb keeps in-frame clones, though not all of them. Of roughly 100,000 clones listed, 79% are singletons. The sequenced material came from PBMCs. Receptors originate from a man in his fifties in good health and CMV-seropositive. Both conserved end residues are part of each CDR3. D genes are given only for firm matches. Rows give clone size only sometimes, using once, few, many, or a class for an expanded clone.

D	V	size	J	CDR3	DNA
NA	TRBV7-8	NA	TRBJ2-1	CASSPLTVNEQFF	TGTGCCAGCAGCCCCTTAACAGTTAATGAGCAGTTCTTC
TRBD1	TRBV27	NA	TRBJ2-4	CASSQAGTGGVIQYF	TGTGCCAGCAGTCAGGCGGGGACAGGGGGGGTCATTCAGTACTTC
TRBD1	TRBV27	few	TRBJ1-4	CASSMGQPTTNEKLFF	TGTGCCAGCAGTATGGGACAGCCTACAACTAATGAAAAACTGTTTTTT
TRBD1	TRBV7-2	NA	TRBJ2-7	CASSLSLGQKYVGF	TGTGCCAGCAGCTTATCTCTGGGACAGAAGTATGTTGGTTTC
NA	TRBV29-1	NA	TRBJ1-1	CSVERLQSAGAEAFF	TGCAGCGTTGAAAGGCTCCAGAGCGCGGGGGCTGAAGCTTTCTTT
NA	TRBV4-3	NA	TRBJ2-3	CASSQDFLTDTQYF	TGCGCCAGCAGCCAAGATTTCCTAACAGATACGCAGTATTTT
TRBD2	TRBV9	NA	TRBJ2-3	CASSPSGSGPNTQYF	TGTGCCAGCAGCCCTAGCGGGAGTGGCCCAAATACGCAGTATTTT
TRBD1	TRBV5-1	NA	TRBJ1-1	CASSLQGAPLNTEAFF	TGCGCCAGCAGCTTGCAGGGGGCCCCTTTGAACACTGAAGCTTTCTTT
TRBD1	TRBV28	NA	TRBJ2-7	CASSPSGQGIPTYEQYF	TGTGCCAGCAGTCCGTCTGGACAGGGCATTCCGACCTACGAGCAGTACTTC
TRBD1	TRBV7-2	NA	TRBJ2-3	CASSLDRGPQADTQYF	TGTGCCAGCAGCTTGGACAGGGGGCCCCAAGCAGATACGCAGTATTTT
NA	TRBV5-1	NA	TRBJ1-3	CASSLALGAGNTIYF	TGCGCCAGCAGCTTGGCTCTCGGGGCTGGAAACACCATATATTTT
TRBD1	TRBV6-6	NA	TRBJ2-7	CASSAPETGRSYEQYF	TGTGCCAGCAGCGCACCGGAGACAGGGAGATCCTACGAGCAGTACTTC
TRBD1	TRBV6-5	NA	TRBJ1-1	CASSYPGTGTSEAFF	TGTGCCAGCAGTTACCCCGGGACAGGGACTTCTGAAGCTTTCTTT
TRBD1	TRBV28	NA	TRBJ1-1	CASRKQGFTEAFF	TGTGCCAGCAGAAAACAGGGGTTTACTGAAGCTTTCTTT
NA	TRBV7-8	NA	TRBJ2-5	CASSFSDETQYF	TGTGCCAGCAGCTTTAGCGACGAGACCCAGTACTTC
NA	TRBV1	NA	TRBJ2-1	CTSSRREQFF	TGCACCAGCAGTCGCCGGGAGCAGTTCTTC
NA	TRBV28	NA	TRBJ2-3	CASSLRAGPSTDTQYF	TGTGCCAGCAGTTTGAGGGCGGGGCCTAGCACAGATACGCAGTATTTT